The TCR beta chain described here comes from a study of yellow fever vaccine responses in identical twins. Study-level findings and limits: After vaccination, twins' T cell response reportedly seemed partly convergent, partly personalized.

In its sample, this clonotype was seen a few times. Its specificity is not known. TCRdb processed the RT-PCR reads anew with MiXCR; each CDR3 protein has one entry. The table shows more than 15,000 distinct CDR3 sequences, with around 76% occurring only once. Germline loops: CDR1 MGHRA, CDR2 YSYEKL. V was clipped by 3 bases and J by 1 base; unmatched bases: 8. CDR3 size: 16 residues. This sequence was found in a woman under 30 who received the yellow fever vaccine. The chain couples TRBV4-1 to TRBJ2-7; 8 bases align to TRBD1. The sample was T cells from blood (PBMCs), unsorted or a sorted subset (not recorded which), taken before or after yellow fever vaccination (not recorded which). The CDR3 region has the DNA TGCGCCAGCAGCCAGGTCTCCGGGACAGGTTCCTACGAGCAGTACTTC. Its translation: CASSQVSGTGSYEQYF.